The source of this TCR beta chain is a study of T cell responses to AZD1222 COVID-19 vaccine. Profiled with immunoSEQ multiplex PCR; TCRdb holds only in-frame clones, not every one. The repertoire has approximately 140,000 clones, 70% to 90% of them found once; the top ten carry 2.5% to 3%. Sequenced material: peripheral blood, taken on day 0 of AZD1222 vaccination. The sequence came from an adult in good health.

CDR3 residues: CASSLLTGVGTQYF. The CDR3 coding sequence is TGTGCCAGCAGCCTATTAACAGGGGTGGGGACCCAGTACTTC. The rearrangement uses TRBV6-5 and TRBJ2-5; TRBD1 aligns across 7 bases. With V trimmed by 6 bases and J by 7 bases, 11 bases remained unmatched. Germline lookup yields CDR1 MNHEY and CDR2 SVGAGI. This CDR3 comprises 14 residues.